Presented here are 27 T cell receptor beta chains from one specimen sequenced in a study of cytomegalovirus exposure and HLA in healthy donors. Primers for the PCR totalled 60 Vbeta and 13 Jbeta. Sequencing was performed with immunoSEQ multiplex PCR; in TCRdb, only in-frame clones are kept and a portion is missing. The sample has about 160,000 clones, more than 75% seen once; the top ten hold more than 1.3%. Material for sequencing was PBMCs. These receptors were taken from a girl aged 5-17 years in good health and CMV-seropositive.

This clone occurred once. The rearrangement uses TRBV27 and TRBJ2-1; TRBD2 might be the D (7 bases). The V gene lost 2 bases and the J gene lost 3 bases, with 14 bases spanning the gap. The CDR3 extends over 16 amino acids. Germline-derived CDR1 and CDR2 are MNHEY and SMNVEV (reference sequence). The CDR3 sequence: CASSLGGGRLYNEQFF. CDR3 DNA: TGTGCCAGCAGTTTAGGGGGGGGGCGCCTCTACAATGAGCAGTTCTTC.

The genes are TRBV2 and TRBJ1-1, with D uncertain. V was pared by 6 bases and J by 1 base, with 12 bases between. The germline V gene encodes CDR1 SNHLY and CDR2 FYNNEI. The CDR3 runs to 14 residues. As DNA, the CDR3 is TGTGCCAGCAGCTGGAGGGCAGAGAACACTGAAGCTTTCTTT. Its translation: CASSWRAENTEAFF.

The rearrangement links TRBV5-1 to TRBJ2-7, with TRBD2 identical over 10 bases. The ends lost 3 bases at V and 2 bases at J; junction bases unmatched: 5. The CDR3 has 15 residues. Per the germline V gene, CDR1 is SGHRS and CDR2 is YFSETQ. The CDR3: CASSYQAGGPYEQYF. The CDR3, as DNA: TGCGCCAGCAGCTACCAAGCGGGAGGGCCCTACGAGCAGTACTTC.

The V call is TRBV11-2, the J call TRBJ2-7; 7 positions agree with TRBD1. Germline V gene sequence: CDR1 SGHAT, CDR2 FQNNGV. CDR3 size: 17 residues. The V gene end was trimmed by 4 bases and the J gene end by 2 bases; junction bases not matched to a gene: 14. CDR3: CASSSGDSRDSTYEQYF. CDR3 coding DNA: TGTGCCAGCAGCTCAGGGGATTCCCGGGACAGCACCTACGAGCAGTACTTC.

In this sample, this clone turned up once. The chain combines TRBV6-1 with TRBJ2-4, with 7 bases that match TRBD1. The ends lost 2 bases at V and 3 bases at J; junction bases unmatched: 10. This CDR3 contains 17 residues. Germline values: CDR1 MNHNS, CDR2 SASEGT. CDR3 sequence: CASSEIIARGRKNIQYF. As DNA, the CDR3 is TGTGCCAGCAGTGAAATCATCGCTAGGGGGCGCAAAAACATTCAGTACTTC.

This clone was detected only a few times. The rearrangement joins TRBV20-1 to TRBJ1-2; D is undetermined. Looked up from germline, CDR1 is DFQATT and CDR2 is SNEGSKA (reference sequence). Trimming shortened V by 1 base and J by 8 bases, and 8 bases separated the two germline ends. The length of the CDR3 is 11 residues. The CDR3 here is CSARVPSGYTF. CDR3 DNA sequence: TGCAGTGCTAGAGTTCCGAGCGGCTACACCTTC.

The CDR3 is CASSLGATGGNEQFF. The CDR3 DNA reads as TGCGCCAGCAGCTTGGGGGCGACAGGGGGCAATGAGCAGTTCTTC. The J gene is TRBJ2-1, the V gene TRBV5-1; 9 nucleotides line up with TRBD1. This CDR3 has 15 residues. The V gene's germline CDR1 is SGHRS and CDR2 YFSETQ. The ends lost 0 bases at V and 6 bases at J; junction bases unmatched: 4.

V gene TRBV10-3 combines with J gene TRBJ1-5; 9 bases agree with TRBD1. Germline-derived CDR1 and CDR2 are ENHRY and SYGVKD. V was clipped by 6 bases and J by 2 bases; unmatched bases: 8. The CDR3 contains 16 residues. As DNA, the CDR3 is TGTGCCATCAGCAAACAGGGGGCTGGAGGCAATCAGCCCCAGCATTTT. It translates to CAISKQGAGGNQPQHF.

The genes are TRBV7-2 and TRBJ1-6; 7 bases fit TRBD1. The junction had 11 bases not matched to a gene; V was cut back by 5 bases and J by 4 bases. The V gene's germline CDR1 is SGHTA and CDR2 FQGNSA. This CDR3 is built from 17 residues. Here the CDR3 DNA reads TGTGCCAGCAGCGACTCGACAGGGCTGCCTTATAATTCACCCCTCCACTTT. Its protein product is CASSDSTGLPYNSPLHF.

CDR3 protein: CASRMPGTGKGEQYF. The CDR3 DNA reads TGTGCCAGCAGGATGCCGGGGACAGGGAAGGGGGAGCAGTACTTC. This sequence joins TRBV27 and TRBJ2-7; 9 bases line up with TRBD1. Germline V CDR1 and CDR2: MNHEY, SMNVEV (reference sequence). V dropped 6 bases and J dropped 7; count of bases not matched to a gene: 13. This CDR3 is built from 15 residues.

The chain is built from TRBV6-6 and TRBJ1-5; no reliable D call. Per germline, CDR1 MNHNY and CDR2 SVGAGI (reference sequence). The CDR3 has 12 residues. The V gene lost 2 bases and the J gene lost 6 bases, with 5 bases spanning the gap. CDR3 residues: CASSYLLQPQHF. Here the CDR3 DNA reads TGTGCCAGCAGTTACCTACTTCAGCCCCAGCATTTT.

The V gene is TRBV4-1, the J gene TRBJ2-1; D ambiguous. Germline V gives CDR1 MGHRA, CDR2 YSYEKL. The CDR3 spans 14 residues. V was shortened by 3 bases and J by 4 bases, with 10 bases between the two germline ends. CDR3 in amino acids: CASSHVRGYNEQFF. The CDR3 DNA follows: TGCGCCAGCAGCCACGTCCGCGGATACAATGAGCAGTTCTTC.

This chain uses TRBV6-5 with TRBJ2-7, with 7 positions matching TRBD1. This CDR3 is 14 amino acids long. V shed 6 bases, J shed 0 bases, and the junction held 5 bases outside the gene matches. Germline V CDR1 and CDR2: MNHEY, SVGAGI. CDR3 sequence reads: CASSETGLSYEQYF. The DNA for the CDR3 is TGTGCCAGCAGCGAGACAGGGCTCTCCTACGAGCAGTACTTC.

This clone was found a few times. V usage is TRBV7-2 and J usage is TRBJ2-2; D is unresolved. The CDR3 spans 16 residues. CDR1 is SGHTA, CDR2 FQGNSA, per germline. The V end lost 2 bases, the J end lost 8 bases, and 18 bases lay between the germline ends. The CDR3 bases are TGTGCCAGCAGCTTATTTCGGGTTGGTACATCGGGGGAGCTGTTTTTT. This gives the protein CASSLFRVGTSGELFF. Combining the CDR3 with reference TRBV7-2 and TRBJ2-2 gives the whole variable domain GAGVSQSPSNKVTEKGKDVELRCDPISGHTALYWYRQSLGQGLEFLIYFQGNSAPDKSGLPSDRFSAERTGGSVSTLTIQRTQQEDSAVYLCASSLFRVGTSGELFFGEGSRLTVL.

The chain has TRBV29-1 and TRBJ1-4; possible D gene TRBD1, 6 bases. The CDR3 covers 13 residues. Per germline, CDR1 SQVTM and CDR2 ANQGSEA. With 6 bases removed from V and 3 bases from J, the gap between germline ends came to 11 bases. The CDR3 nucleotides are TGCAGCGTGCCAGGGGCCTCTAATGAAAAACTGTTTTTT. Its protein is CSVPGASNEKLFF. The full variable domain, with the rest looked up from reference TRBV29-1 and TRBJ1-4, is SAVISQKPSRDICQRGTSLTIQCQVDSQVTMMFWYRQQPGQSLTLIATANQGSEATYESGFVIDKFPISRPNLTFSTLTVSNMSPEDSSIYLCSVPGASNEKLFFGSGTQLSVL.

The rearrangement links TRBV5-1 to TRBJ1-3; D is unclear. The germline V gene encodes CDR1 SGHRS and CDR2 YFSETQ. The CDR3 runs to 15 residues. The germline V and J ends were trimmed by 4 bases and 0 bases, with 11 bases remaining between them. The CDR3 sequence is CASSPGVGSGNTIYF. The CDR3 DNA follows: TGCGCCAGCAGCCCCGGGGTGGGCTCTGGAAACACCATATATTTT.

The gene calls are TRBV28 and TRBJ2-3; D unresolved. The CDR3 has 13 residues. In germline, CDR1 is MDHEN, CDR2 SYDVKM. V was cut by 7 bases and J by 5 bases, with 13 bases left in between. The CDR3 coding sequence is TGTGCCAGCAATTTTCTCCGACAAGATACGCAGTATTTT. Translating gives CASNFLRQDTQYF.

This chain connects TRBV18 to TRBJ2-7, with 11 bases identical to TRBD2. CDR1 is KGHSH, CDR2 LQKENI, per germline. V lost 4 bases and J lost 3; bases outside the gene matches: 5. The CDR3 has 15 amino acids. Here the CDR3 DNA reads TGTGCCAGCTCACACCCCGGGACTAGCGGCTACGAGCAGTACTTC. Its translation: CASSHPGTSGYEQYF.

This chain uses TRBV19 with TRBJ2-7; 7 bases match TRBD2. The trim removed 1 base at V and 5 bases at J, leaving 5 bases unmatched. The CDR3 totals 14 residues. The germline CDR1 and CDR2 sequences are LNHDA and SQIVND (reference sequence). The CDR3 DNA reads TGTGCCAGTAGTATAGCGGGAGGCAGTAACGAGCAGTACTTC. Protein sequence: CASSIAGGSNEQYF.

The V gene is TRBV28, the J gene TRBJ2-7; 8 bases align to TRBD1. CDR1 is MDHEN and CDR2 is SYDVKM in the germline V gene. V gave up 8 bases and J gave up 0 bases; unmatched junction bases: 9. The CDR3 is made up of 15 amino acids. The CDR3 DNA sequence: TGTGCCAGCGATGGACAGGGCTTAAGCTCCTACGAGCAGTACTTC. Residues: CASDGQGLSSYEQYF.

V and J are TRBV7-3 and TRBJ2-1; 7 bases are shared with TRBD2. The CDR3 consists of 15 residues. Germline V CDR1 and CDR2: SGHTA, FQGTGA. J lost 7 bases, V lost 0 bases, and 6 bases had no gene match. CDR3 coding DNA: TGTGCCAGCAGCTTAACGAGCGGGGCGCAGAATGAGCAGTTCTTC. It encodes CASSLTSGAQNEQFF.

This chain joins TRBV7-9 and TRBJ2-3, with 12 bases identical to TRBD1. Germline-derived CDR1 and CDR2 are SEHNR and FQNEAQ (reference sequence). V dropped 2 bases and J dropped 2; count of bases not matched to a gene: 2. This CDR3 has 16 amino acids. The CDR3 sequence: CASSLWGQGATDTQYF. CDR3 coding DNA: TGTGCCAGCAGCTTATGGGGACAGGGGGCCACAGATACGCAGTATTTT.

The CDR3 bases are TGTGCCAGCGCCACCAGGGAAAGGGGCTATGGCTACACCTTC. Its protein is CASATRERGYGYTF. V and J are TRBV6-5 and TRBJ1-2; D may be TRBD1 (5 bases). The ends were cut back, 8 bases at V and 4 bases at J, with 17 bases in the middle. Germline CDR1 is MNHEY and CDR2 is SVGAGI. The CDR3 runs to 14 residues.

In its sample, this clone was seen once. The chain is built from TRBV5-1 and TRBJ1-2, with TRBD1 matching over 7 bases. The V gene's germline CDR1 is SGHRS and CDR2 YFSETQ. After removal of 9 bases from V and 0 bases from J, the junction contained 11 bases not matched to a gene. The CDR3 consists of 15 residues. This chain's CDR3 is CATELGQVTNYGYTF. The CDR3 DNA sequence: TGCGCCACCGAACTCGGACAGGTTACTAACTATGGCTACACCTTC.

The V and J genes are TRBV5-1 and TRBJ1-4, with 9 nucleotides matching TRBD1. J gave up 8 bases and V 4 bases, and 6 bases lay outside the gene matches. The CDR3 contains 14 residues. Germline V gives CDR1 SGHRS, CDR2 YFSETQ. The chain's CDR3 is CASSIGTGREKLFF. In nucleotides, the CDR3 is TGCGCCAGCAGCATAGGGACAGGGCGCGAAAAACTGTTTTTT.

This chain links TRBV7-3 with TRBJ1-1; D gene unclear. The germline gives CDR1 SGHTA, CDR2 FQGTGA. The germline V and J ends were trimmed by 7 bases and 4 bases, with 13 bases remaining between them. The CDR3 covers 13 residues. DNA for the CDR3: TGTGCCAGCACCAAACTTCTCTCCACTGAAGCTTTCTTT. It translates to CASTKLLSTEAFF. The complete variable domain, with remaining parts taken from reference TRBV7-3 and TRBJ1-1, reads GAGVSQTPSNKVTEKGKYVELRCDPISGHTALYWYRQSLGQGPEFLIYFQGTGAADDSGLPNDRFFAVRPEGSVSTLKIQRTERGDSAVYLCASTKLLSTEAFFGQGTRLTVV.

This chain joins TRBV30 and TRBJ1-2; 9 bases are a match to TRBD1. The CDR3 sequence is 13 residues long. V lost 4 bases to trimming and J lost 3 bases; unmatched junction nucleotides: 3. Germline V CDR1 and CDR2: GTSNPN, SVGIG (reference sequence). This CDR3 reads CAWTRDRDYGYTF. CDR3 sequence (DNA): TGTGCCTGGACCCGGGACAGGGACTATGGCTACACCTTC.